Following are 30 T cell receptor beta chains from one sample sequenced in a study of shared clonotypes between healthy human individuals. Assay used: immunoSEQ multiplex PCR; TCRdb lists only in-frame clones, some missing. Found here are about 2.4 million clones, approximately 94% of them singletons; the top ten hold 0.36%. The sample comprised naive CD4+ T cells from PBMCs. As to subset: CD45RA+ positively selected. The receptors derive from a man younger than 30 in good health. Some clones in this sample may be carry-over from other donors' samples.

This chain connects TRBV5-4 to TRBJ2-3; 11 bases match TRBD2. The CDR3 loop spans 14 amino acids. Germline lookup yields CDR1 SGHNT and CDR2 YYREEE (reference sequence). V was pared by 6 bases and J by 5 bases, with 5 bases of the junction left unmatched. Here the CDR3 reads CASNIAGGGDTQYF. Written as DNA, the CDR3 is TGTGCCAGCAACATAGCGGGAGGGGGAGATACGCAGTATTTT.

This chain joins TRBV7-2 and TRBJ2-7; 10 bases agree with TRBD1. This CDR3 is built from 14 residues. CDR1 and CDR2 (germline): SGHTA, FQGNSA. J was trimmed by 4 bases and V by 5 bases; bases with no gene match: 5. Here the CDR3 DNA reads TGTGCCAGCAGCGCCGGACAGGGGGGTTACGAGCAGTACTTC. It encodes CASSAGQGGYEQYF.

The chain has TRBV4-2 and TRBJ2-1, with 10 bases identical to TRBD2. With V trimmed by 6 bases and J by 4 bases, 9 bases remained unmatched. The germline gives CDR1 LGHNA, CDR2 YNFKEQ. CDR3 size: 16 residues. The CDR3 region is CASSYGGLADYNEQFF. CDR3 sequence (DNA): TGTGCCAGCAGTTACGGCGGACTAGCGGATTACAATGAGCAGTTCTTC.

The V call is TRBV6-1, the J call TRBJ2-7, with D unresolved. Germline V gene lookup returns CDR1 MNHNS and CDR2 SASEGT. The V gene lost 4 bases and the J gene lost 3 bases, with 13 bases spanning the gap. The CDR3 totals 14 residues. DNA of the CDR3: TGTGCCAGCAGTGGCCTTCGTCGGAGCTACGAGCAGTACTTC. Translation: CASSGLRRSYEQYF.

The chain uses TRBV7-8 and TRBJ1-1, with no clear D. Trimming pared 5 bases from V and 10 bases from J, leaving 14 bases between. The germline V gene has CDR1 SGHVS and CDR2 FQNEAQ. The CDR3 runs 12 residues. The CDR3 bases are TGTGCCAGCAGCCGCGGCCCCGCGAGAGCTTTCTTT. Translated: CASSRGPARAFF. The full variable domain, in which reference TRBV7-8 and TRBJ1-1 provide the parts outside the CDR3, is GAGVSQSPRYKVAKRGQDVALRCDPISGHVSLFWYQQALGQGPEFLTYFQNEAQLDKSGLPSDRFFAERPEGSVSTLKIQRTQQEDSAVYLCASSRGPARAFFGQGTRLTVV.

The rearrangement joins TRBV9 to TRBJ2-5, with 13 nucleotides matching TRBD2. The CDR3 consists of 17 residues. Losses at the gene ends were 0 bases for V and 3 bases for J; bases not matched to a gene: 5. CDR1 and CDR2 from the germline V gene are SGDLS and YYNGEE. CDR3 coding DNA: TGTGCCAGCAGCGTAGGAGGGGGACTAGCGGGAAAAGAGACCCAGTACTTC. Translation gives CASSVGGGLAGKETQYF.

V is TRBV5-1 and J is TRBJ1-5; TRBD1 agrees at 8 bases. Trimming at V came to 0 bases and at J to 6 bases, leaving 2 bases not matched to a gene. The CDR3 loop spans 14 amino acids. Germline values: CDR1 SGHRS, CDR2 YFSETQ. The CDR3 region is CASSLGTGLQPQHF. In nucleotides, the CDR3 is TGCGCCAGCAGCTTGGGGACAGGGCTTCAGCCCCAGCATTTT.

The V and J genes are TRBV9 and TRBJ1-2; 7 positions match TRBD1. J lost 7 bases, V lost 3 bases, and 18 bases had no gene match. Looked up from germline, CDR1 is SGDLS and CDR2 is YYNGEE. This CDR3 spans 17 amino acids. The chain's CDR3 is CASSARQGRGEMFGYTF. The CDR3 nucleotides are TGTGCCAGCAGCGCCCGACAGGGTAGGGGGGAAATGTTTGGCTACACCTTC.

The V gene is TRBV7-9, the J gene TRBJ2-1; 9 bases are shared with TRBD2. Losses at the gene ends were 2 bases for V and 3 bases for J; bases not matched to a gene: 11. The CDR3 consists of 18 residues. Germline CDR1 reads SEHNR; CDR2 reads FQNEAQ (reference sequence). CDR3 nucleotides: TGTGCCAGCAGCTTAATAGGGGTAGCGGGAGATGACTACAATGAGCAGTTCTTC. Encoded protein: CASSLIGVAGDDYNEQFF.

This clone was found a few times. The rearrangement joins TRBV25-1 to TRBJ1-1; D is unresolved. This CDR3 comprises 13 residues. Deletions cut 3 bases from V and 9 bases from J, with 14 bases between. Germline V lookup: CDR1 MGHDK, CDR2 SYGVNS. The CDR3 sequence is CASSERFGGKAFF. The CDR3 nucleotides read TGTGCCAGCAGTGAGCGGTTTGGAGGGAAAGCTTTCTTT.

J is TRBJ2-3 and V is TRBV6-4; 11 bases fit TRBD2. The CDR3 covers 15 residues. Germline V gene data show CDR1 as MRHNA and CDR2 as SNTAGT. Trimming took 7 bases from V and 10 from J; bases not matched to a gene: 13. The CDR3 nucleotides are TGTGCCAGCACCAGAGTAGCGGGAGGGCCTTTTGCGCAGTATTTT. It translates to CASTRVAGGPFAQYF.

This chain uses TRBV28 with TRBJ2-2; TRBD1 matches 9 bases. Germline CDR1 reads MDHEN; CDR2 reads SYDVKM. The CDR3 has 14 amino acids. Germline trimming cut 5 bases from V and 7 bases from J; bases unmatched to any gene: 5. CDR3 DNA sequence: TGTGCCAGCAGTCGGACAGGGGATGGCGGGGAGCTGTTTTTT. This gives the protein CASSRTGDGGELFF.

This chain joins TRBV19 and TRBJ1-2; possible D gene TRBD1, 5 bases. The CDR3 sequence is 15 residues long. CDR1 is LNHDA, CDR2 SQIVND, per germline (reference sequence). Trimming pared 7 bases from V and 7 bases from J, leaving 22 bases between. The CDR3 loop reads CASTESGTKRRGYTF. CDR3 in DNA: TGTGCCAGTACCGAGTCCGGGACGAAGCGGCGTGGCTACACCTTC.

This chain links TRBV6-5 with TRBJ2-4, with TRBD2 matching over 7 bases. CDR1 is MNHEY and CDR2 is SVGAGI in the germline V gene. Losses at the gene ends were 2 bases for V and 10 bases for J; bases not matched to a gene: 2. The length of the CDR3 is 12 residues. CDR3 DNA sequence: TGTGCCAGCAGTTACCAGGGAGGGATTCAGTACTTC. It codes for CASSYQGGIQYF.

The CDR3 spells CASSSATGENTEAFF. CDR3 in DNA: TGTGCCAGTAGTAGTGCAACAGGGGAGAACACTGAAGCTTTCTTT. The chain is built from TRBV19 and TRBJ1-1; 7 bases match TRBD1. Germline assignment: CDR1 LNHDA and CDR2 SQIVND (reference sequence). J lost 1 base, V lost 4 bases, and 6 bases had no gene match. The CDR3 is 15 residues long.

The rearrangement uses TRBV11-3 and TRBJ2-1, with 7 bases fitting TRBD2. V trimming: 1 base; J trimming: 6 bases; junction bases outside the gene matches: 3. Germline V gene lookup returns CDR1 SGHNT and CDR2 YENEEA. The CDR3 is made up of 14 amino acids. The CDR3 loop is CASSLVSGGNEQFF. CDR3 DNA: TGTGCCAGCAGCTTAGTGTCGGGGGGCAATGAGCAGTTCTTC.

As for this clone: The sample carries other DNA sequences with the same CDR3. V usage is TRBV7-2 and J usage is TRBJ2-3; 7 bases fit TRBD1. The CDR3 extends over 15 amino acids. Germline V gene data show CDR1 as SGHTA and CDR2 as FQGNSA. Trimming at V came to 0 bases and at J to 6 bases, leaving 6 bases not matched to a gene. The CDR3 sequence: CASSLAGGRGDTQYF. CDR3 nucleotide sequence: TGTGCCAGCAGCTTAGCGGGCGGCAGGGGGGATACGCAGTATTTT.

With respect to this clone: The same CDR3 can be traced to other DNA sequences in this sample. The chain combines TRBV28 with TRBJ2-7, with TRBD2 matching 7 bases. The CDR3 runs to 15 residues. Germline assignment: CDR1 MDHEN and CDR2 SYDVKM. Germline trimming cut 6 bases from V and 0 bases from J; bases unmatched to any gene: 8. The CDR3 DNA reads as TGTGCCAGCAGCTCCCCCGGGGAGGGCTCCTACGAGCAGTACTTC. This gives the protein CASSSPGEGSYEQYF.

The gene calls are TRBV5-1 and TRBJ2-5; D is unclear. V was pared by 4 bases and J by 5 bases, with 15 bases between. The CDR3 length is 14 residues. Germline V gene data show CDR1 as SGHRS and CDR2 as YFSETQ. Written as DNA, the CDR3 is TGCGCCAGCAGCCCCGGTTGGGATGTGGAGACCCAGTACTTC. Its protein product is CASSPGWDVETQYF.

The V gene is TRBV7-9, the J gene TRBJ2-7; D might be TRBD2 (6 bases). Germline CDR1 is SEHNR and CDR2 is FQNEAQ (reference sequence). V lost 0 bases and J 2 bases, leaving 11 bases between the germline ends. The CDR3 has 15 amino acids. The CDR3 spells CASSLAWRGTYEQYF. CDR3 nucleotides: TGTGCCAGCAGCTTAGCCTGGAGGGGTACCTACGAGCAGTACTTC.

The DNA for the CDR3 is TGTGCCAGCTCACCGGCAGGGCGGGGACAGCCCCAGCATTTT. Translation: CASSPAGRGQPQHF. This chain joins TRBV18 and TRBJ1-5; tentatively, D is TRBD1 (5 bases). V was cut by 3 bases and J by 7 bases, with 13 bases left in between. The CDR3 extends over 14 amino acids. Germline loops: CDR1 KGHSH, CDR2 LQKENI.

The V call is TRBV9, the J call TRBJ2-7; 11 bases fit TRBD1. The V segment lost 4 bases and the J segment 1 base; nucleotides outside the gene matches: 4. Germline CDR1 SGDLS, CDR2 YYNGEE. This CDR3 has 15 amino acids. CDR3 sequence: CASSTGQGASYEQYF. CDR3 nucleotides: TGTGCCAGCAGCACCGGACAGGGGGCATCCTACGAGCAGTACTTC.

V is TRBV30 and J is TRBJ2-1; 7 bases are a match to TRBD1. CDR3 length: 15 residues. V lost 5 bases and J lost 3; bases outside the gene matches: 10. Germline V gene sequence: CDR1 GTSNPN, CDR2 SVGIG (reference sequence). The DNA of the CDR3 is TGTGCCTGGGCTACAGGGGCCTCTTACTACAATGAGCAGTTCTTC. As protein: CAWATGASYYNEQFF.

The chain uses TRBV18 and TRBJ1-4; D ambiguous. The ends were cut back, 6 bases at V and 8 bases at J, with 10 bases in the middle. This CDR3 is built from 12 residues. Per the germline V gene, CDR1 is KGHSH and CDR2 is LQKENI. The CDR3 loop reads CASSPYHEKLFF. CDR3 nucleotide sequence: TGTGCCAGCTCCCCGTATCACGAAAAACTGTTTTTT.

The chain is built from TRBV28 and TRBJ2-7, with a possible D match to TRBD1 (6 bases). CDR1 and CDR2 (germline): MDHEN, SYDVKM. Trimming took off 5 bases at V and 3 bases at J, with 20 bases between the two ends. This CDR3 spans 16 amino acids. The CDR3 sequence is CASSPHPRDIIYEQYF. The DNA of the CDR3 is TGTGCCAGCAGTCCCCACCCCCGGGACATTATCTACGAGCAGTACTTC.

This chain links TRBV28 with TRBJ1-2; 7 bases line up with TRBD1. CDR1 and CDR2 from the germline V gene are MDHEN and SYDVKM. V trimming: 2 bases; J trimming: 0 bases; junction bases outside the gene matches: 12. The CDR3 runs 18 residues. The CDR3 DNA reads as TGTGCCAGCAGTTTAGGTCGACAGGGTGCGGTCACTAACTATGGCTACACCTTC. As protein: CASSLGRQGAVTNYGYTF.

V usage is TRBV7-2 and J usage is TRBJ2-1; D remains unclear. CDR3 length: 15 amino acids. The V gene's germline CDR1 is SGHTA and CDR2 FQGNSA. Trimming shortened V by 1 base and J by 0 bases, and 7 bases separated the two germline ends. The DNA of the CDR3 is TGTGCCAGCAGCTTAGACCGCCCCTCCTACAATGAGCAGTTCTTC. It is translated as CASSLDRPSYNEQFF.

The CDR3 nucleotides are TGTGCCAGCAGCGTATTGGGGACAGGGTTAATCGGAGAGACCCAGTACTTC. Translating gives CASSVLGTGLIGETQYF. V usage is TRBV7-7 and J usage is TRBJ2-5; TRBD1 aligns across 9 bases. Germline values: CDR1 SSHAT, CDR2 FNYEAQ (reference sequence). The CDR3 consists of 17 residues. Trimming at V came to 5 bases and at J to 4 bases, leaving 14 bases not matched to a gene.

In regard to this clone: This sample includes further DNA sequences coding for the same CDR3. The chain combines TRBV9 with TRBJ2-7; a weak D match, TRBD2 (5 bases). Trimming pared 0 bases from V and 2 bases from J, leaving 9 bases between. This CDR3 is built from 14 residues. Germline loops: CDR1 SGDLS, CDR2 YYNGEE. For the CDR3, the DNA is TGTGCCAGCAGCGTAGGAAGCGGCACCTACGAGCAGTACTTC. As protein: CASSVGSGTYEQYF.

This chain uses TRBV10-3 with TRBJ2-4, with D unclear. The germline gives CDR1 ENHRY, CDR2 SYGVKD. Deletions cut 2 bases from V and 0 bases from J, with 11 bases between. CDR3 length: 16 residues. The CDR3 bases are TGTGCCATCAGTGAGAGGGCTGATGTAGCCAAAAACATTCAGTACTTC. Protein product: CAISERADVAKNIQYF.